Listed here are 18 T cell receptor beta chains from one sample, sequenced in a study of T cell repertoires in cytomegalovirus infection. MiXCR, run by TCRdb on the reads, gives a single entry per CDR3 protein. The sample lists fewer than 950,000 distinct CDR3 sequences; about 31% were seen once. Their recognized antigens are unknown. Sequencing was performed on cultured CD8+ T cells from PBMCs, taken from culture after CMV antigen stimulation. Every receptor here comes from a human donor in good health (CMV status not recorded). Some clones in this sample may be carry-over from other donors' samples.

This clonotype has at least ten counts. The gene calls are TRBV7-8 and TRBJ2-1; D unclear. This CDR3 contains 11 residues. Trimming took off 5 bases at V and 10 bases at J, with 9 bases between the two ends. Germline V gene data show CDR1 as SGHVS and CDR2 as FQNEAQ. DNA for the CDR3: TGTGCCAGCAGCCCTCCCGGGGAGCAGTTCTTC. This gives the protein CASSPPGEQFF.

CDR3 loop: CASSPRTGGYDEQYV. The CDR3 DNA is TGTGCCAGCAGTCCTCGGACAGGGGGCTACGACGAGCAGTACGTC. This sequence joins TRBV27 and TRBJ2-7; 11 bases line up with TRBD1. Germline V gene data show CDR1 as MNHEY and CDR2 as SMNVEV (reference sequence). The CDR3 consists of 15 residues. After removal of 5 bases from V and 5 bases from J, the junction contained 8 bases not matched to a gene.

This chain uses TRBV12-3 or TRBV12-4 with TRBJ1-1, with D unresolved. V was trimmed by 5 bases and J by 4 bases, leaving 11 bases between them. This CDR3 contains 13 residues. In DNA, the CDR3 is TGTGCCAGCAGTCTTCCCTGGAGCACTGAAGCTTTCTTT. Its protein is CASSLPWSTEAFF.

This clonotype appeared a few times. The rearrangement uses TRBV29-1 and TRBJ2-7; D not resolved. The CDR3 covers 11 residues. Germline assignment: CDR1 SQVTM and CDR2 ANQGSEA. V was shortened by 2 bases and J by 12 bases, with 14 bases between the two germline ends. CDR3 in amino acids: CSVERSSGTYF. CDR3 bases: TGCAGCGTTGAAAGGTCCTCGGGCACGTACTTC.

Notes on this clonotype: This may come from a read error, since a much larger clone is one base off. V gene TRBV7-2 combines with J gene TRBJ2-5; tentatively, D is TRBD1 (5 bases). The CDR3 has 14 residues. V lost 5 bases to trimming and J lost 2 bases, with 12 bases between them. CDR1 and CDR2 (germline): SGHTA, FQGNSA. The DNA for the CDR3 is TGTGCCAGCAGCGGTCCGAGACAGCAAGAGACCCAGTACTTC. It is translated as CASSGPRQQETQYF.

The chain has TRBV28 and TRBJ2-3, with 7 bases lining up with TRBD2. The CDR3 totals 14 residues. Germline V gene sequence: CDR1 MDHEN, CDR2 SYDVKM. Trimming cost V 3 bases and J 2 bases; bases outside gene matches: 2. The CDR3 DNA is TGTGCCAGCAGTTTCGCGGGAGACACAGATACGCAGTATTTT. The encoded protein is CASSFAGDTDTQYF. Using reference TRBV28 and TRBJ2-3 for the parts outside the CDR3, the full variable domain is DVKVTQSSRYLVKRTGEKVFLECVQDMDHENMFWYRQDPGLGLRLIYFSYDVKMKEKGDIPEGYSVSREKKERFSLILESASTNQTSMYLCASSFAGDTDTQYFGPGTRLTVL.

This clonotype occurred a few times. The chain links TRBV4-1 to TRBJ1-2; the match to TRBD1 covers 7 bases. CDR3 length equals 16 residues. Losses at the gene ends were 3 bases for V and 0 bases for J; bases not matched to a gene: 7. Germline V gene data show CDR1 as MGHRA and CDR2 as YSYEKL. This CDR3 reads CASSHRDSLANYGYTF. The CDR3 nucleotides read TGCGCCAGCAGCCATAGGGACAGCCTAGCTAACTATGGCTACACCTTC.

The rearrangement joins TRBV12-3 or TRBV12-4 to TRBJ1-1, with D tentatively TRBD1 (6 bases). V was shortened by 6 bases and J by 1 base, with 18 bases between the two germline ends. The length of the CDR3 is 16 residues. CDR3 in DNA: TGTGCCAGCAGCTTGTGGGGGGAAGGGGGGAACACTGAAGCTTTCTTT. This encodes CASSLWGEGGNTEAFF.

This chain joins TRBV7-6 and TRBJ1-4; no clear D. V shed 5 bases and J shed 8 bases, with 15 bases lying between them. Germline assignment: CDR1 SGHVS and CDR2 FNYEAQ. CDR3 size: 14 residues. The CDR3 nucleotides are TGTGCCAGCAGCCCCCCAGCGTACTCAGAAAAACTGTTTTTT. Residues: CASSPPAYSEKLFF.

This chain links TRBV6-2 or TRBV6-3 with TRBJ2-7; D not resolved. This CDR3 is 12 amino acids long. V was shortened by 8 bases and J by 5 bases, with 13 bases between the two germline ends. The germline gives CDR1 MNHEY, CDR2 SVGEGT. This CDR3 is CASHNLDDEQYV. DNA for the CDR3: TGTGCCAGCCACAACCTCGACGACGAGCAGTACGTC.

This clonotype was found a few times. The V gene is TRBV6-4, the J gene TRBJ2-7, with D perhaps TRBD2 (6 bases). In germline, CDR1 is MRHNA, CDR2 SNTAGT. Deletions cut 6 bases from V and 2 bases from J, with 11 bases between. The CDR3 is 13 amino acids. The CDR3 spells CASSVREAYEQYF. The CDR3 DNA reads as TGTGCCAGCAGCGTCAGGGAGGCCTACGAGCAGTACTTC.

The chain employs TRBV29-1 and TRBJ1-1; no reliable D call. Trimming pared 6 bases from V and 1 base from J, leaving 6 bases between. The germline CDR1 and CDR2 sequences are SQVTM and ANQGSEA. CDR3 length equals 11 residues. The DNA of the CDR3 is TGCAGCGTCCTACAGAACACTGAAGCTTTCTTT. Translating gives CSVLQNTEAFF.

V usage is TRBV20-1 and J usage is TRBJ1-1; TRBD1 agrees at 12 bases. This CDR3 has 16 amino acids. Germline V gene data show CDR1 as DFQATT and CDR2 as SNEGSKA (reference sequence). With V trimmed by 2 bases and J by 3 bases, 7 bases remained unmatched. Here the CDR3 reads CSARNGTGGYYTEAFF. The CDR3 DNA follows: TGCAGTGCTAGAAACGGGACAGGGGGCTACTACACTGAAGCTTTCTTT.

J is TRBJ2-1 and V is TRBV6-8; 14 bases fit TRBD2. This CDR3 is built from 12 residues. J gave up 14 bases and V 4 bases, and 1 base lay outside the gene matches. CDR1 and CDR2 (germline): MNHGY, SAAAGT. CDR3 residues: CASSSGLAGEFF. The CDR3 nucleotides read TGTGCCAGCAGTTCGGGACTAGCGGGAGAGTTCTTC.

For the CDR3, the DNA is TGTGCCTGTTCCCGCGGGCTAGCGATGGATACGCAGTATTTT. Amino acid sequence: CACSRGLAMDTQYF. The chain recombines TRBV6-8 with TRBJ2-3; D is perhaps TRBD2 (6 bases). The CDR3 sequence is 14 residues long. Germline CDR1 MNHGY, CDR2 SAAAGT. V was pared by 11 bases and J by 6 bases, with 21 bases between.

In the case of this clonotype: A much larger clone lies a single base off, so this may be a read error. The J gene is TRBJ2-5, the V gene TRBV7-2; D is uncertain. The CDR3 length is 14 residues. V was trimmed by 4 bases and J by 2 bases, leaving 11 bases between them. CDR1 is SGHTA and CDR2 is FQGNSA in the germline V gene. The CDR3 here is CASSSWNLQETQYF. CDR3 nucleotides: TGTGCCAGCAGCTCTTGGAACCTTCAAGAGACCCAGTACTTC.

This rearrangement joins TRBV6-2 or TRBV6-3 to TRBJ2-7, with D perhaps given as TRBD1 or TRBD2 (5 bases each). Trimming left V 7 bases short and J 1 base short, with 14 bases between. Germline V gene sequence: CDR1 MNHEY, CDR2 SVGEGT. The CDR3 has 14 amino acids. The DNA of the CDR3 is TGTGCCAGCACCCACGTTGGGGGATCCTACGAGCAGTACGTC. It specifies CASTHVGGSYEQYV.

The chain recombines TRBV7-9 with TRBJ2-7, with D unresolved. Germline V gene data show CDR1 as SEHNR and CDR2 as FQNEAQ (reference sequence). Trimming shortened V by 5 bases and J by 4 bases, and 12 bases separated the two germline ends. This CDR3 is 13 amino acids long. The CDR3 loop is CASSAPISYEQYV. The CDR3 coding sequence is TGTGCCAGCAGCGCCCCCATAAGTTACGAGCAGTACGTC.